This T cell receptor (beta chain) is from a study of shared clonotypes between healthy human individuals. Regarding the study as a whole: Clonotype sharing among donors, it was expected, would be affected by sequencing depth. Generation of non-shared clonotypes was less probable than generation of clonotypes shared by all four donors.

The CDR3 length is 12 residues. The ends were cut back, 6 bases at V and 1 base at J, with 5 bases in the middle. Per the germline V gene, CDR1 is MNHEY and CDR2 is SVGAGI. In the sorted-subset replicate PCRs, around 200 ng DNA, around 32,000 T cell genomes, was used. Sequencing used immunoSEQ multiplex PCR; TCRdb keeps in-frame clones, though not all of them. Among a few hundred thousand clones listed, 65% to 70% were seen once. In the case of this clone: Its cognate antigen is unknown.

The clonotype comes from a young man in good health. Sequencing input: memory CD4+ T cells sorted from blood. Subset defined: CD45RA-negative fraction. The chain has TRBV6-5 and TRBJ2-3; D remains unclear. For the CDR3, the DNA is TGTGCCAGCAGAACGCGCACAGATACGCAGTATTTT. Its translation: CASRTRTDTQYF.